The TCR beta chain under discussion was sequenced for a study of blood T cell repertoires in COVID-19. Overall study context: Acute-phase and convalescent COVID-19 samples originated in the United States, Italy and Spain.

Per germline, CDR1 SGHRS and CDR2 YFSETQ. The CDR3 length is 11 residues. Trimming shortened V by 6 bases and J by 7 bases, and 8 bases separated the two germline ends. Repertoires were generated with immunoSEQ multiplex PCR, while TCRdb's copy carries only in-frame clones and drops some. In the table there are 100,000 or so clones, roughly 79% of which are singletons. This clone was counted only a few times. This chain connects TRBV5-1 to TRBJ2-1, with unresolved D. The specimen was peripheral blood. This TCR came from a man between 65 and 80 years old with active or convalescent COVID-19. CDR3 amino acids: CASTSLNEQFF. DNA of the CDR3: TGCGCCAGCACTTCGTTAAATGAGCAGTTCTTC.